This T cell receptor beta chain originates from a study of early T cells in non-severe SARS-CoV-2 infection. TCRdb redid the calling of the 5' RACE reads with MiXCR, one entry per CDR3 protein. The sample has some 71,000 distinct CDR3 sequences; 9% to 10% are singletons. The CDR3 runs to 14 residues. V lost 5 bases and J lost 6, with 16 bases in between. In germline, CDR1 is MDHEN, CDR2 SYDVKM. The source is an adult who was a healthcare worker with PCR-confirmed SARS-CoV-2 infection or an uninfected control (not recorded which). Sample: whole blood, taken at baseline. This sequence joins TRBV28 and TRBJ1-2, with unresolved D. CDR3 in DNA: TGTGCCAGCAGTACCGGAGGGCCGACCCATGGCTACACCTTC. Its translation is CASSTGGPTHGYTF.